This T cell receptor beta chain is from a study of cytomegalovirus exposure and HLA in healthy donors. The PCR employed 60 Vbeta primers together with 13 Jbeta primers. Profiled with immunoSEQ multiplex PCR; TCRdb holds only in-frame clones, not every one. Of some 190,000 clones listed, roughly four fifths are singletons. V trimming: 3 bases; J trimming: 7 bases; junction bases outside the gene matches: 8. The length of the CDR3 is 15 residues. In germline, CDR1 is SGHAT, CDR2 FQDESV (reference sequence). The sequenced sample was PBMCs. V is TRBV11-1 and J is TRBJ2-2; 7 bases are a match to TRBD1. This sequence originates from a man between 18 and 29 years old in good health and CMV-seronegative. The CDR3 DNA reads as TGTGCCAGCAGCTTCCGTGACAGGGCGGTCGGGGAGCTGTTTTTT. Translating it yields CASSFRDRAVGELFF.